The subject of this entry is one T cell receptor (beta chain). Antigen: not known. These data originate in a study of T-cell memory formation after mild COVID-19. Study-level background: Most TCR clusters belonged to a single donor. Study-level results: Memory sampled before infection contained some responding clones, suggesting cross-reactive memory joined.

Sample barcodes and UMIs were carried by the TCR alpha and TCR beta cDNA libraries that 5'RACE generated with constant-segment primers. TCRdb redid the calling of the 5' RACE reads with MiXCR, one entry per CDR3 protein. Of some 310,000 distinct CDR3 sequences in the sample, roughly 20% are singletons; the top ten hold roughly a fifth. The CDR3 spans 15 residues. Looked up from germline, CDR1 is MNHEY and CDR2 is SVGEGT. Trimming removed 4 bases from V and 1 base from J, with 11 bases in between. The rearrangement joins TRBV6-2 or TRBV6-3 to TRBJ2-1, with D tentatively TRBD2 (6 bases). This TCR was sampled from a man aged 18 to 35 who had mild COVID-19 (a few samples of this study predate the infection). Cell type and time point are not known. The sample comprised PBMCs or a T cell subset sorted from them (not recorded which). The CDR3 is CASSWRGQSYNEQFF. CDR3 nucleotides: TGTGCCAGCAGTTGGCGGGGCCAGTCCTACAATGAGCAGTTCTTC.